This T cell receptor (beta chain) was identified during a study of blood T cell repertoires in COVID-19. Study details: The samples span acute and convalescent COVID-19 from the United States, Italy and Spain. The analysed material was cDNA or gDNA that came from T cells, B-cell-depleted T cells, or PBMCs.

In the original processing: Amplification with reference gene primers provided the estimates of nucleated cell counts. Sequencing was performed with immunoSEQ multiplex PCR; in TCRdb, only in-frame clones are kept and a portion is missing. That table is the source of V, J and clone size, and D and trimming were worked out from the DNA. The sample gives approximately 200,000 clones, approximately 89% of which show up once; 4% to 5% is in the top ten. CDR1 is SGHRS and CDR2 is YFSETQ in the germline V gene. The junction had 6 bases not matched to a gene; V was cut back by 1 base and J by 15 bases. The CDR3 contains 14 residues.

The specimen sequenced was peripheral blood. The chain links TRBV5-1 to TRBJ2-1; the match to TRBD2 covers 14 bases. The receptor comes from a woman in her 30s with acute or convalescent COVID-19. The CDR3 sequence is CASSLQGLAGDLFF. CDR3 nucleotides: TGCGCCAGCAGCTTGCAGGGACTAGCGGGAGACCTGTTCTTC.